This T cell receptor (beta chain) was profiled in a study of cytomegalovirus exposure and HLA in healthy donors. Notes on the study in general: Most TCR sequences were rare, but some public TCRs occurred in many donors. An assumption of roughly uniform sequencing depth across donors underlay the presence/absence analyses.

13 Jbeta primers and 60 Vbeta primers were used for the PCR. The protocol was immunoSEQ multiplex PCR, while the TCRdb copy is restricted to in-frame clones and leaves out a portion. The table includes 85,000 to 130,000 clones, over 75% detected once. V was trimmed by 1 base and J by 5 bases, leaving 12 bases between them. The length of the CDR3 is 15 residues. From germline, CDR1 is SGHTA and CDR2 FQGNSA. In regard to this clone: The antigen remains unidentified.

The J gene is TRBJ2-1, the V gene TRBV7-2; weak D call: TRBD1 (5 bases). Sequencing was performed on PBMCs. This clonotype was sampled from a man aged 55 to 70 in good health and CMV-seronegative. The DNA of the CDR3 is TGTGCCAGCAGCTTAGACAGGTGGCGGAACAATGAGCAGTTCTTC. Amino acids: CASSLDRWRNNEQFF.